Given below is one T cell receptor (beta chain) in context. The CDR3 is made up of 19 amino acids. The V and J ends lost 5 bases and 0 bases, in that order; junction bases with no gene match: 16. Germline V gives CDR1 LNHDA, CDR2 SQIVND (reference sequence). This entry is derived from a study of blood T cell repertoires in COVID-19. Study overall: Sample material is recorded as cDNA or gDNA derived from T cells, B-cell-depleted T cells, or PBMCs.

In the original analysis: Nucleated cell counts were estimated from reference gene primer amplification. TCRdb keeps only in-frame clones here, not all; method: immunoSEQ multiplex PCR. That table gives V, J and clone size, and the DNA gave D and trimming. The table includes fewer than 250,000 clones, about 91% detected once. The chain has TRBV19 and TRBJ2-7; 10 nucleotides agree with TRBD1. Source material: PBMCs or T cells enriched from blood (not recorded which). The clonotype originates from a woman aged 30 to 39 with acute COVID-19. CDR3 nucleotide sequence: TGTGCCAGTAGTTTTCGACCGGGACAGGGGTGGTCAGACTCCTACGAGCAGTACTTC. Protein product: CASSFRPGQGWSDSYEQYF.